This is a list of T cell receptor beta chains from one sample in a study of blood T cell repertoires in COVID-19. Clones were read by immunoSEQ multiplex PCR, and TCRdb kept only the in-frame ones, dropping some. The sample holds 150,000 or so clones, 83% seen once. Sequenced sample: peripheral blood. These receptors were taken from a woman aged 60 to 75 with COVID-19, enrolled during active disease. CDR3s include the opening cysteine and the closing phenylalanine or tryptophan. D genes are given only for firm matches. A clone size is listed for some rows: how often the clone was seen (once, few, many), or a class if it is expanded.

j_call	v_call	clone_size	d_call	cdr3_nt	cdr3_aa
TRBJ1-2	TRBV5-8	NA	NA	TGTGCCAGCAGCCAGAACAGGGTTGGTGGCTACACCTTC	CASSQNRVGGYTF
TRBJ2-1	TRBV6-5	NA	NA	TGTGCCAGCAGTATCAGTTATCGCTCCTACAATGAGCAGTTCTTC	CASSISYRSYNEQFF
TRBJ1-1	TRBV9	NA	TRBD1	TGTGCCAGCAGCGTATTGGACAGGGTTCTGAACACTGAAGCTTTCTTT	CASSVLDRVLNTEAFF
TRBJ2-1	TRBV9	NA	TRBD2	TGTGCCAGCAGCGCCCTTTCCACTAGCGGCTACAATGAGCAGTTCTTC	CASSALSTSGYNEQFF
TRBJ2-2	TRBV5-1	NA	TRBD2	TGCGCCAGCAGCTTGGGCCTAGCGGGGCTCACCGGGGAGCTGTTTTTT	CASSLGLAGLTGELFF
TRBJ1-1	TRBV6-2/TRBV6-3	once	TRBD1	TGTGCCAGCAGTTCCACCCGATTTACCGGGACAGACAACACTGAAGCTTTCTTT	CASSSTRFTGTDNTEAFF
TRBJ2-1	TRBV11-2	NA	NA	TGTGCCAGCAGCTTAGGGTTCACCGGACTCTCCTACAATGAGCAGTTCTTC	CASSLGFTGLSYNEQFF
TRBJ2-2	TRBV6-5	NA	NA	TGTGCCAGCAGGGCCAGGGAGGGGGGCACCGGGGAGCTGTTTTTT	CASRAREGGTGELFF
TRBJ2-1	TRBV4-1	NA	TRBD2	TGCGCCAGCAGCCGACTAGCGGGGTTTTACAATGAGCAGTTCTTC	CASSRLAGFYNEQFF
TRBJ2-5	TRBV7-9	NA	TRBD2	TGTGCCAGCAGCGGTGGGACTAGCAGCAAAGAGACCCAGTACTTC	CASSGGTSSKETQYF
TRBJ1-2	TRBV14	NA	NA	TGTGCCAGCAGCCAAGGATCCCAGGGTTTCTATGGCTACACCTTC	CASSQGSQGFYGYTF
TRBJ1-2	TRBV11-2	NA	NA	TGTGCCAGCAGCCCAGGACAGTTTATTAACTATGGCTACACCTTC	CASSPGQFINYGYTF
TRBJ1-2	TRBV19	NA	TRBD1	TGTGCCAGTAGTACCACTAAACCTCCCGGGACAGGGCATGGCTACACCTTC	CASSTTKPPGTGHGYTF
TRBJ2-6	TRBV7-3	NA	NA	TGTGCCAGCAGCTCCGGACTTTCTGGGGCCAACGTCCTGACTTTC	CASSSGLSGANVLTF
TRBJ1-1	TRBV5-8	NA	NA	TGTGCCAGCAGCTTGCTCGAGGGACGGGGGAAAGCTTTCTTT	CASSLLEGRGKAFF
TRBJ1-1	TRBV10-1	NA	TRBD1	TGCGCCAGCAGTGCACAGGGGAGCACTGAAGCTTTCTTT	CASSAQGSTEAFF
TRBJ2-2	TRBV21-1	NA	NA	TGTGCCAGCAGCAATTGGGAGGTGAACACCGGGGAGCTGTTTTTT	CASSNWEVNTGELFF
TRBJ1-6	TRBV4-2	NA	NA	TGTGCCAGCAGCCAGGAACGCAGGGTAGAGAATTCACCCCTCCACTTT	CASSQERRVENSPLHF
TRBJ2-1	TRBV11-2	NA	NA	TGTGCCAGCAGCTTAGGGTTCTCTCCCAGCTACAATGAGCAGTTCTTC	CASSLGFSPSYNEQFF